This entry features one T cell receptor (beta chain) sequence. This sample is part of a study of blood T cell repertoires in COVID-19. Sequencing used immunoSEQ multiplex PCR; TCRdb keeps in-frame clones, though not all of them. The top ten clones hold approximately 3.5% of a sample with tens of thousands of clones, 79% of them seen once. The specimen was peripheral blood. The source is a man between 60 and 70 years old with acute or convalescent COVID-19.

DNA for the CDR3: TGTGCCAGCAGCTTTTTGACAGGGGGCGAAAACGAGCAGTACTTC. Encoded protein: CASSFLTGGENEQYF. The chain couples TRBV5-4 to TRBJ2-7; TRBD1 matches at 10 bases. J gave up 5 bases and V 2 bases, and 7 bases lay outside the gene matches. The CDR3 loop spans 15 amino acids. Germline V CDR1 and CDR2: SGHNT, YYREEE (reference sequence).